Following are 9 T cell receptor beta chains from one sample sequenced in a study of T cell responses to AZD1222 COVID-19 vaccine. Sequencing used immunoSEQ multiplex PCR; TCRdb keeps in-frame clones, though not all of them. The sample includes about 60,000 clones, over 65% seen only once; the top ten take 3% to 4%. Sequenced here: peripheral blood, sampled 28 days after the second AZD1222 dose. These receptors all come from an adult who received the AZD1222 COVID-19 vaccine.

The chain couples TRBV5-1 to TRBJ2-1; D unresolved. Germline CDR1 and CDR2: SGHRS and YFSETQ. The CDR3 length is 11 residues. The V end was cut by 1 base, the J end by 8 bases, with 4 bases between. CDR3 protein: CASSLNDEQFF. For the CDR3, the DNA is TGCGCCAGCAGCTTGAACGATGAGCAGTTCTTC.

The chain joins TRBV9 to TRBJ1-2; unclear D gene. The CDR3 loop spans 15 amino acids. Germline CDR1 is SGDLS and CDR2 is YYNGEE. The V gene lost 0 bases and the J gene lost 8 bases, with 17 bases spanning the gap. CDR3 nucleotide sequence: TGTGCCAGCAGCGTAGGACCTGGGTCAGGAGAGGGCTACACCTTC. This translates into CASSVGPGSGEGYTF.

This clone was picked up one time. CDR3 nucleotides: TGCGCCAGCAGCCAAGATCGGAGGCAGGGTCCTAACTATGGCTACACCTTC. Its translation is CASSQDRRQGPNYGYTF. This rearrangement joins TRBV4-1 to TRBJ1-2; possible D gene TRBD1, 5 bases. V dropped 0 bases and J dropped 0 bases, with 14 bases sitting between them. The CDR3 has 17 amino acids. Looked up from germline, CDR1 is MGHRA and CDR2 is YSYEKL.

The gene calls are TRBV29-1 and TRBJ2-7; either TRBD1 or TRBD2 may fit D (5 bases each). Per germline, CDR1 SQVTM and CDR2 ANQGSEA. Trimming took off 3 bases at V and 2 bases at J, with 8 bases between the two ends. The CDR3 is 12 amino acids. The CDR3 sequence is CSVDSGPYEQYF. DNA of the CDR3: TGCAGCGTTGATTCGGGGCCCTACGAGCAGTACTTC.

This chain joins TRBV6-5 and TRBJ2-7, with D unresolved. The germline V gene encodes CDR1 MNHEY and CDR2 SVGAGI. The V end lost 8 bases, the J end lost 0 bases, and 14 bases lay between the germline ends. The CDR3 contains 14 residues. The CDR3 loop is CASRSALSSYEQYF. The CDR3 nucleotides read TGTGCCAGCCGGTCAGCGCTCAGCTCCTACGAGCAGTACTTC.

CDR3 in DNA: TGCAGCGTGGGGGGGACAGCAAACAATGAAAAACTGTTTTTT. Its protein product is CSVGGTANNEKLFF. The chain uses TRBV29-1 and TRBJ1-4, with TRBD1 identical over 7 bases. This CDR3 comprises 14 residues. V lost 6 bases to trimming and J lost 5 bases; unmatched junction nucleotides: 9. In germline, CDR1 is SQVTM, CDR2 ANQGSEA.

This chain connects TRBV3-1 (or the pseudogene TRBV3-2) to TRBJ2-1, with 12 bases identical to TRBD2. The germline gives CDR1 LGHDT, CDR2 YNNKEL (reference sequence). The CDR3 is 16 amino acids. With 4 bases clipped from V and 7 bases from J, the junction kept 8 bases outside the gene matches. As DNA, the CDR3 is TGTGCCAGCAGCCGACTGACTAGCGGGGGAGGGAATGAGCAGTTCTTC. Translated: CASSRLTSGGGNEQFF.

The chain links TRBV25-1 to TRBJ1-4; 8 bases map to TRBD1. The V and J ends lost 3 bases and 6 bases, in that order; junction bases with no gene match: 6. Looked up from germline, CDR1 is MGHDK and CDR2 is SYGVNS. The CDR3 totals 15 residues. The CDR3 spells CASSDRGRVDEKLFF. The CDR3 nucleotides read TGTGCCAGCAGTGACAGGGGGCGCGTAGATGAAAAACTGTTTTTT.

The chain uses TRBV6-5 and TRBJ1-2; D possibly corresponds to TRBD1 (6 bases). CDR1 and CDR2 from the germline V gene are MNHEY and SVGAGI. V was cut by 6 bases and J by 4 bases, with 18 bases left in between. The CDR3 consists of 15 residues. The CDR3 bases are TGTGCCAGCAGCCCCAACTTCAGCAGGGGCTATGGCTACACCTTC. Its protein product is CASSPNFSRGYGYTF.